This T cell receptor (beta chain) stems from a study of PD-1 blockade in classical Hodgkin lymphoma. Sequenced by immunoSEQ multiplex PCR; TCRdb stores in-frame clones only, minus some. The table has just under 7,500 clones, about 77% seen once; the top ten hold about 37%. The CDR3 runs 20 residues. V was cut by 0 bases and J by 6 bases, with 24 bases left in between. Germline values: CDR1 LNHNV, CDR2 YYDKDF (reference sequence). Following autologous stem cell transplantation, relapse occurred in every patient, and exposure to brentuximab vedotin varied. The source was peripheral blood mononuclear cells (PBMCs), collected before the second cycle of nivolumab. The chain combines TRBV15 with TRBJ1-6; D gene uncertain. This sequence was found in a human donor with classical Hodgkin lymphoma. The CDR3 reads CATSRDLPLGFKRRNSPLHF. The CDR3 DNA sequence: TGTGCCACCAGCAGAGATCTGCCTTTAGGGTTCAAAAGGCGTAATTCACCCCTCCACTTT.